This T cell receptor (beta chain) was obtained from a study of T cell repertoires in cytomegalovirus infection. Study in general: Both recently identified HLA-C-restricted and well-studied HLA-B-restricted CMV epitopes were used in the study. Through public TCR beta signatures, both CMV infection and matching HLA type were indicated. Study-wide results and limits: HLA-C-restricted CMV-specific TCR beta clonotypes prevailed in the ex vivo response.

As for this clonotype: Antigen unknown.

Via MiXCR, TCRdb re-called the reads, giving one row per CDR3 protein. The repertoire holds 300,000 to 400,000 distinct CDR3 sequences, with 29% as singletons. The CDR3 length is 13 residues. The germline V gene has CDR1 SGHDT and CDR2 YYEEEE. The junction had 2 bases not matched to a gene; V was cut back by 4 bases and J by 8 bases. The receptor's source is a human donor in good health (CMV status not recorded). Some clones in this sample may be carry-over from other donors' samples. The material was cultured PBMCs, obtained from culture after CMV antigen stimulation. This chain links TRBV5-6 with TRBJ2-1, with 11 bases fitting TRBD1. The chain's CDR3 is CASSRDRGYEQFF. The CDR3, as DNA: TGTGCCAGCAGCAGGGACAGGGGGTATGAGCAGTTCTTC. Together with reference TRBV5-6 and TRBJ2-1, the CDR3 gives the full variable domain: DAGVTQSPTHLIKTRGQQVTLRCSPKSGHDTVSWYQQALGQGPQFIFQYYEEEERQRGNFPDRFSGHQFPNYSSELNVNALLLGDSALYLCASSRDRGYEQFFGPGTRLTVL.